This is a list of T cell receptor beta chains from one sample in a study of blood T cells in healthy people across ages. From the 5' RACE reads, TCRdb called clonotypes with MiXCR, one entry per CDR3 protein. The sample has hundreds of thousands of distinct CDR3 sequences, 35% to 50% seen once; the top ten hold 25% to 35%. The sequencing input was blood. Every receptor here comes from a man older than 75 in good health. CDR3s include the opening cysteine and the closing phenylalanine or tryptophan. The D gene is left open where the match is weak. Not every row has a clone size; where given, it reads once, few, many or a size class.

D gene: NA
clone size: NA
J gene: TRBJ2-1
V gene: TRBV7-9
CDR3 protein: CASSLIGQLSYNEQFF
CDR3 DNA: TGTGCCAGCAGCTTAATAGGACAGCTATCCTACAATGAGCAGTTCTTC

D gene: TRBD1
clone size: few
J gene: TRBJ1-1
V gene: TRBV29-1
CDR3 protein: CSGGGGDRRNTEAFF
CDR3 DNA: TGCAGCGGCGGAGGGGGGGACAGGAGGAACACTGAAGCTTTCTTT

D gene: NA
clone size: NA
J gene: TRBJ1-2
V gene: TRBV25-1
CDR3 protein: CAGSPSPLASTSNYGYTF
CDR3 DNA: TGTGCCGGCAGCCCATCTCCCCTGGCATCTACTTCTAACTATGGCTACACCTTC

D gene: TRBD1
clone size: many
J gene: TRBJ1-1
V gene: TRBV12-3/TRBV12-4
CDR3 protein: CASSSRPDRKNTEAFF
CDR3 DNA: TGTGCCAGCAGCTCGCGCCCGGACAGGAAGAACACTGAAGCTTTCTTT

D gene: TRBD1
clone size: NA
J gene: TRBJ1-5
V gene: TRBV7-8
CDR3 protein: CASSFRGTESLDQPQHF
CDR3 DNA: TGTGCCAGCAGCTTCCGGGGGACAGAAAGTCTAGATCAGCCCCAGCATTTT

D gene: NA
clone size: NA
J gene: TRBJ2-3
V gene: TRBV15
CDR3 protein: CATSRDHSTRDTQYF
CDR3 DNA: TGTGCCACCAGCAGAGATCACTCTACCCGCGATACGCAGTATTTT

D gene: TRBD2
clone size: few
J gene: TRBJ2-1
V gene: TRBV28
CDR3 protein: CASSLLAAGGQVNEQFF
CDR3 DNA: TGTGCCAGCAGTTTACTTGCAGCGGGAGGGCAGGTCAATGAGCAGTTCTTC

D gene: TRBD2
clone size: few
J gene: TRBJ2-1
V gene: TRBV12-3/TRBV12-4
CDR3 protein: CASSFASGGVNEQFF
CDR3 DNA: TGTGCCAGCAGTTTCGCTAGCGGGGGGGTCAATGAGCAGTTCTTC

D gene: TRBD1
clone size: NA
J gene: TRBJ2-3
V gene: TRBV7-2
CDR3 protein: CASSLDGTGSDTQYF
CDR3 DNA: TGTGCCAGCAGCTTAGATGGGACAGGGTCAGATACGCAGTATTTT

D gene: TRBD1
clone size: NA
J gene: TRBJ2-7
V gene: TRBV20-1
CDR3 protein: CSAYAGTGGEEQYF
CDR3 DNA: TGCAGTGCTTATGCCGGGACAGGCGGCGAGGAGCAGTACTTC

D gene: NA
clone size: few
J gene: TRBJ1-5
V gene: TRBV20-1
CDR3 protein: CSASTGSGNQPQHF
CDR3 DNA: TGCAGTGCTAGTACAGGGTCGGGCAATCAGCCCCAGCATTTT

D gene: NA
clone size: NA
J gene: TRBJ1-1
V gene: TRBV10-3
CDR3 protein: CAIRPDGNTEAFF
CDR3 DNA: TGTGCCATCAGACCAGACGGGAACACTGAAGCTTTCTTT

D gene: NA
clone size: NA
J gene: TRBJ2-1
V gene: TRBV11-3
CDR3 protein: CASSRTGDALQFF
CDR3 DNA: TGTGCCAGCAGCAGAACGGGGGACGCACTGCAGTTCTTC

D gene: TRBD1
clone size: NA
J gene: TRBJ2-5
V gene: TRBV10-3
CDR3 protein: CAISEKGAETQYF
CDR3 DNA: TGTGCCATCAGTGAGAAGGGGGCTGAGACCCAGTACTTC

D gene: NA
clone size: few
J gene: TRBJ1-5
V gene: TRBV6-6
CDR3 protein: CATADTFSNQPQHF
CDR3 DNA: TGTGCCACCGCCGACACCTTTAGCAATCAGCCCCAGCATTTT

D gene: NA
clone size: NA
J gene: TRBJ1-5
V gene: TRBV4-1
CDR3 protein: CASSQALTGNVGSTGNSNQPQHF
CDR3 DNA: TGCGCCAGCAGCCAAGCTTTGACCGGTAACGTCGGATCTACAGGGAATAGCAATCAGCCCCAGCATTTT

D gene: NA
clone size: many
J gene: TRBJ1-2
V gene: TRBV7-8
CDR3 protein: CASSLVPIGYGYTF
CDR3 DNA: TGTGCCAGCAGCTTAGTCCCGATTGGCTATGGCTACACCTTC

D gene: NA
clone size: few
J gene: TRBJ2-5
V gene: TRBV5-1
CDR3 protein: CASSLGTLRSGETQYF
CDR3 DNA: TGCGCCAGCAGCTTGGGGACACTACGCTCAGGGGAGACCCAGTACTTC

D gene: TRBD2
clone size: few
J gene: TRBJ2-7
V gene: TRBV18
CDR3 protein: CASSPTSGGSYEQYF
CDR3 DNA: TGTGCCAGCTCACCGACTAGCGGGGGCTCCTACGAGCAGTACTTC

D gene: TRBD1
clone size: NA
J gene: TRBJ2-1
V gene: TRBV9
CDR3 protein: CASSGGRGGAYNEQFF
CDR3 DNA: TGTGCCAGCAGCGGGGGGAGAGGGGGCGCCTACAATGAGCAGTTCTTC

D gene: NA
clone size: NA
J gene: TRBJ1-6
V gene: TRBV18
CDR3 protein: CACSSDGNNSPLHF
CDR3 DNA: TGTGCCTGCTCTTCGGACGGGAATAATTCACCCCTCCACTTT

D gene: NA
clone size: NA
J gene: TRBJ2-1
V gene: TRBV3-1
CDR3 protein: CASSQDTGQSNEQFF
CDR3 DNA: TGTGCCAGCAGCCAAGATACAGGGCAGTCTAATGAGCAGTTCTTC

D gene: NA
clone size: NA
J gene: TRBJ1-2
V gene: TRBV20-1
CDR3 protein: CSARGRTSLPYGYTF
CDR3 DNA: TGCAGTGCACGGGGGAGAACCTCACTCCCTTATGGCTACACCTTC

D gene: NA
clone size: NA
J gene: TRBJ2-5
V gene: TRBV2
CDR3 protein: CASSENRRAQETQYF
CDR3 DNA: TGTGCCAGCAGTGAAAACAGGAGGGCGCAAGAGACCCAGTACTTC

D gene: NA
clone size: NA
J gene: TRBJ2-1
V gene: TRBV10-3
CDR3 protein: CAIGGAEQFF
CDR3 DNA: TGTGCCATAGGGGGGGCGGAGCAGTTCTTC

D gene: NA
clone size: NA
J gene: TRBJ2-1
V gene: TRBV5-1
CDR3 protein: CASSLGSQGDMKQFF
CDR3 DNA: TGCGCCAGCAGCTTGGGTTCACAGGGCGATATGAAGCAGTTCTTC

D gene: NA
clone size: few
J gene: TRBJ2-3
V gene: TRBV28
CDR3 protein: CASSLATGPSTDTQYF
CDR3 DNA: TGTGCCAGCAGTTTAGCGACAGGTCCCAGCACAGATACGCAGTATTTT

D gene: TRBD2
clone size: NA
J gene: TRBJ2-3
V gene: TRBV29-1
CDR3 protein: CSVGAASGVTDTQYF
CDR3 DNA: TGCAGCGTTGGAGCGGCTAGCGGGGTTACAGATACGCAGTATTTT

D gene: TRBD2
clone size: many
J gene: TRBJ2-3
V gene: TRBV6-5
CDR3 protein: CASSFSGRSTDTQYF
CDR3 DNA: TGTGCCAGCAGTTTTAGCGGGAGGAGCACAGATACGCAGTATTTT

D gene: NA
clone size: NA
J gene: TRBJ1-2
V gene: TRBV9
CDR3 protein: CASSVEGIGNYGYTF
CDR3 DNA: TGTGCCAGCAGCGTAGAGGGTATTGGGAACTATGGCTACACCTTC

D gene: NA
clone size: few
J gene: TRBJ2-3
V gene: TRBV7-2
CDR3 protein: CASSASGGMGTDTQYF
CDR3 DNA: TGTGCCAGCAGCGCCTCCGGGGGAATGGGCACAGATACGCAGTATTTT

D gene: NA
clone size: few
J gene: TRBJ2-5
V gene: TRBV15
CDR3 protein: CATSSLGGNQETQYF
CDR3 DNA: TGTGCCACCAGCAGCCTGGGGGGAAACCAAGAGACCCAGTACTTC

D gene: NA
clone size: NA
J gene: TRBJ2-1
V gene: TRBV28
CDR3 protein: CASSLFTSRGADEQFF
CDR3 DNA: TGTGCCAGCAGTTTATTTACTAGCCGGGGTGCAGATGAGCAGTTCTTC

D gene: TRBD1
clone size: NA
J gene: TRBJ2-7
V gene: TRBV12-3/TRBV12-4
CDR3 protein: CASSSGTGKYEQYF
CDR3 DNA: TGTGCCAGCAGTTCCGGGACAGGGAAGTACGAGCAGTACTTC

D gene: NA
clone size: few
J gene: TRBJ2-1
V gene: TRBV6-2/TRBV6-3
CDR3 protein: CASSYGPRDEQFF
CDR3 DNA: TGTGCCAGCAGTTACGGGCCTAGAGATGAGCAGTTCTTC

D gene: TRBD2
clone size: few
J gene: TRBJ2-1
V gene: TRBV24-1
CDR3 protein: CATVAGGTNEQFF
CDR3 DNA: TGTGCCACCGTAGCGGGAGGGACCAATGAGCAGTTCTTC

D gene: NA
clone size: few
J gene: TRBJ2-4
V gene: TRBV6-6
CDR3 protein: CATRTADVVAKNIQYF
CDR3 DNA: TGTGCCACTCGGACGGCAGACGTGGTAGCCAAAAACATTCAGTACTTC

D gene: NA
clone size: NA
J gene: TRBJ1-6
V gene: TRBV10-3
CDR3 protein: CAISVKDSDNSPLHF
CDR3 DNA: TGTGCCATCAGTGTGAAGGACAGCGATAATTCACCCCTCCACTTT

D gene: NA
clone size: NA
J gene: TRBJ2-1
V gene: TRBV30
CDR3 protein: CAWNRQEKQFF
CDR3 DNA: TGTGCCTGGAACCGACAGGAAAAGCAGTTCTTC

D gene: NA
clone size: few
J gene: TRBJ2-7
V gene: TRBV18
CDR3 protein: CASSPTAFRGSSYEQYF
CDR3 DNA: TGTGCCAGCTCACCCACTGCTTTTCGGGGGTCCTCCTACGAGCAGTACTTC

D gene: TRBD2
clone size: many
J gene: TRBJ2-7
V gene: TRBV10-3
CDR3 protein: CAISNPGLAYF
CDR3 DNA: TGTGCCATCAGTAACCCGGGACTAGCGTACTTC

D gene: TRBD1
clone size: NA
J gene: TRBJ2-3
V gene: TRBV7-9
CDR3 protein: CASSLPGTGALGTDTQYF
CDR3 DNA: TGTGCCAGCAGCTTACCCGGGACAGGCGCCTTAGGCACAGATACGCAGTATTTT

D gene: TRBD1
clone size: NA
J gene: TRBJ1-2
V gene: TRBV6-5
CDR3 protein: CASSYRRPGQGENGYTF
CDR3 DNA: TGTGCCAGCAGTTACCGCAGGCCGGGACAGGGGGAAAATGGCTACACCTTC

D gene: TRBD1
clone size: few
J gene: TRBJ1-1
V gene: TRBV20-1
CDR3 protein: CSARGQQGAPFEAFF
CDR3 DNA: TGCAGTGCTAGAGGGCAACAGGGGGCGCCTTTTGAAGCTTTCTTT

D gene: NA
clone size: few
J gene: TRBJ2-7
V gene: TRBV18
CDR3 protein: CASSPPIRDEQYF
CDR3 DNA: TGTGCCAGCTCACCACCGATCAGGGACGAGCAGTACTTC

D gene: NA
clone size: many
J gene: TRBJ2-3
V gene: TRBV6-2/TRBV6-3
CDR3 protein: CASSLTRSTQYF
CDR3 DNA: TGTGCCAGCAGTTTGACTAGGTCTACGCAGTATTTT

D gene: NA
clone size: many
J gene: TRBJ2-3
V gene: TRBV4-3
CDR3 protein: CASSQDWGEGVGDTQYF
CDR3 DNA: TGCGCCAGCAGCCAAGATTGGGGGGAGGGGGTTGGAGATACGCAGTATTTT

D gene: NA
clone size: NA
J gene: TRBJ2-5
V gene: TRBV21-1
CDR3 protein: CASSKACCPLKLETQYF
CDR3 DNA: TGTGCCAGCAGCAAAGCGTGCTGCCCCCTCAAATTAGAGACCCAGTACTTC

D gene: NA
clone size: few
J gene: TRBJ2-5
V gene: TRBV5-8
CDR3 protein: CASSLAGAYQETQYF
CDR3 DNA: TGTGCCAGCAGCTTGGCAGGGGCCTACCAAGAGACCCAGTACTTC

D gene: NA
clone size: NA
J gene: TRBJ1-2
V gene: TRBV12-3/TRBV12-4
CDR3 protein: CAIQGGSYGYTF
CDR3 DNA: TGTGCCATCCAAGGGGGGAGCTATGGCTACACCTTC

D gene: NA
clone size: few
J gene: TRBJ2-3
V gene: TRBV14
CDR3 protein: CASSQEATSMARGDTQYF
CDR3 DNA: TGTGCCAGCAGCCAAGAGGCCACCAGCATGGCTCGGGGGGATACGCAGTATTTT

D gene: NA
clone size: few
J gene: TRBJ2-7
V gene: TRBV2
CDR3 protein: CASSVVQYEQYF
CDR3 DNA: TGTGCCAGCAGTGTCGTCCAGTACGAGCAGTACTTC

D gene: NA
clone size: few
J gene: TRBJ2-5
V gene: TRBV6-4
CDR3 protein: CASMGLKNHMYQETQYF
CDR3 DNA: TGTGCCAGCATGGGACTTAAGAACCACATGTACCAAGAGACCCAGTACTTC